In this sample, the clone carrying this T cell receptor (beta chain) turned up many times. Its target is unknown. The read terminates 3 residues ahead of where the CDR3 ends, so the germline J gene completes it. V dropped 7 bases and J dropped 0 bases, with 11 bases sitting between them. This CDR3 comprises 14 residues. The germline V gene encodes CDR1 SGHRS and CDR2 YFSETQ. The data derive from a study of T cell clonality in common variable immunodeficiency. Libraries were prepared by immunoSEQ multiplex PCR; TCRdb keeps only in-frame clonotypes and omits some of them. Observed in the sample are roughly 58,000 clones, none of them singletons. Findings of the study overall: Compared with healthy controls, CVID subjects showed increased TCRbeta clonality, mostly in about a third. What drives increased CVID clonality needs T cell subpopulation sequencing.

Blood samples were heparinized, 5 to 8 ml per donor. The V gene is TRBV5-1, the J gene TRBJ2-1; D unresolved. The material sequenced was peripheral blood mononuclear cells. The TCR sequence derives from a person aged 18-69 years in good health. CDR3 bases read: TGCGCCAGCCGTGAGGTCAGCTCCTACAATGAG. It is translated as CASREVSSYNE. The CDR3 in full is CASREVSSYNEQFF.